This T cell receptor (beta chain) was retrieved from a study of cytomegalovirus exposure and HLA in healthy donors. Regarding the study as a whole: Per published accounts, TCR beta sequences correctly predicted the HLA-A and HLA-B alleles of most subjects.

Primers for the PCR totalled 60 Vbeta and 13 Jbeta. Here immunoSEQ multiplex PCR was the method, and the copy in TCRdb shows in-frame clones only, minus some. This sample yields roughly 120,000 clones, of which 80% are seen a single time; 2.5% to 3% belongs to the top ten. J was trimmed by 3 bases and V by 1 base; bases with no gene match: 8. Germline CDR1 and CDR2: GTSNPN and SVGIG (reference sequence). The CDR3 has 16 residues. Concerning this clone: Its antigen is unidentified.

The sequenced sample was PBMCs. The chain uses TRBV30 and TRBJ2-7; 11 positions match TRBD2. This TCR derives from a man younger than 45 in good health and CMV-seronegative. CDR3 loop: CAWSAGSGRANYEQYF. CDR3 in DNA: TGTGCCTGGAGTGCGGGTAGCGGGAGGGCCAACTACGAGCAGTACTTC.